The clone carrying this TCR beta chain has more than one count but fewer than ten. Its antigen is unidentified. The CDR3 length is 14 residues. V was trimmed by 1 base and J by 11 bases, leaving 12 bases between them. Germline V gene sequence: CDR1 SEHNR, CDR2 FQNEAQ (reference sequence). These data come from a study of T cells after yellow fever vaccination. Overall study findings and caveats: Although most clonotypes did not, a small share appeared in both CD4 and CD8 compartments.

TCRdb recomputed calls from the 5' RACE reads with MiXCR, one row per CDR3 protein. The sample records under 600,000 distinct CDR3 sequences, around a fifth being singletons. This specimen consisted of PBMCs, obtained about 20 days after the first yellow fever vaccination. This sequence was found in a man between 18 and 29 years old who received the YFV17D yellow fever vaccine. The chain is built from TRBV7-9 and TRBJ1-6; D is undetermined. The CDR3 DNA sequence: TGTGCCAGCAGCTTAGTTGCCTCCCTGGCACCCCTCCACTTT. Amino acid sequence: CASSLVASLAPLHF. Variable domain in full (rest from reference TRBV7-9 and TRBJ1-6): DTGVSQNPRHKITKRGQNVTFRCDPISEHNRLYWYRQTLGQGPEFLTYFQNEAQLEKSRLLSDRFSAERPKGSFSTLEIQRTEQGDSAMYLCASSLVASLAPLHFGNGTRLTVT.